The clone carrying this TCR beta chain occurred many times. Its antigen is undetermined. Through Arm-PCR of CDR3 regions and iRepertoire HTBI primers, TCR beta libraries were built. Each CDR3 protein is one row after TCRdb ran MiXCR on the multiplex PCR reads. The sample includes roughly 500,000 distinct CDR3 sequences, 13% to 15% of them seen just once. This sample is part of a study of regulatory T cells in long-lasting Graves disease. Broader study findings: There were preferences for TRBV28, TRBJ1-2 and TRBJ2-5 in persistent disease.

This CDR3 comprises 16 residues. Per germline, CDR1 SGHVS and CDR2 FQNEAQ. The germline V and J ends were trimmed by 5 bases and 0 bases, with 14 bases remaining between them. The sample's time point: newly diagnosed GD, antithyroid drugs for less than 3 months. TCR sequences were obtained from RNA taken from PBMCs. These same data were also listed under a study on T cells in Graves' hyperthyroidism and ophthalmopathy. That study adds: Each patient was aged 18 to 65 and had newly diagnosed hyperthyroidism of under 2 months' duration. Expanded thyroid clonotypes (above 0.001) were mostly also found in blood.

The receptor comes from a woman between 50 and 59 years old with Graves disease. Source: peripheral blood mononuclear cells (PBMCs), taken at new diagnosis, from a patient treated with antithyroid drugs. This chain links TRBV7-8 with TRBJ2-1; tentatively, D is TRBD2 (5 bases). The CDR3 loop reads CASSRTGGSSYNEQFF. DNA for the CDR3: TGTGCCAGCAGCCGCACGGGTGGGAGCTCCTACAATGAGCAGTTCTTC. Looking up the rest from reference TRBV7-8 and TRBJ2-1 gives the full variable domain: GAGVSQSPRYKVAKRGQDVALRCDPISGHVSLFWYQQALGQGPEFLTYFQNEAQLDKSGLPSDRFFAERPEGSVSTLKIQRTQQEDSAVYLCASSRTGGSSYNEQFFGPGTRLTVL.